This is a list of T cell receptor beta chains from one sample in a study of Ad26.COV2.S vaccination and SARS-CoV-2 variants. Sequencing used immunoSEQ multiplex PCR; TCRdb keeps in-frame clones, though not all of them. Of about 220,000 clones detected, roughly 90% appear once; the ten largest clones hold around 11%. The sample was peripheral blood, taken in a trial of Ad26.COV2.S vaccine versus placebo. These receptors were collected from a person between 18 and 65 years old who received the Ad26.COV2.S COVID-19 vaccine or a placebo. Both conserved end residues are part of each CDR3. A D gene is named only where the DNA matches it firmly. Rows give clone size only sometimes, using once, few, many, or a class for an expanded clone.

-	few	TRBJ2-6	TRBV6-6	TGTGCCAGCAGTAGCTCTGGGGCCAACGTCCTGACTTTC	CASSSSGANVLTF
TRBD2	-	TRBJ2-3	TRBV2	TGTGCCAGCAGCCAAATCTTGACTAGCGGGAGACACCTAACGGATACGCAGTATTTT	CASSQILTSGRHLTDTQYF
TRBD1	-	TRBJ1-3	TRBV5-6	TGTGCCAGCAGCCCGGACAGGGGGTTTGGAAACACCATATATTTT	CASSPDRGFGNTIYF
TRBD1	-	TRBJ1-5	TRBV7-2	TGTGCCAGCAGCCGCCGGGGACAGGGGACAGGTCAGCCCCAGCATTTT	CASSRRGQGTGQPQHF
TRBD2	-	TRBJ2-1	TRBV9	TGTGCCAGCAGCACCAGAACTAGCGGGATGTCGGGTGAGCAGTTCTTC	CASSTRTSGMSGEQFF
-	-	TRBJ1-2	TRBV25-1	TGTGCCAGCAGTGAATTGGCCTCGGACCGACCCTGGGATGGCTACACCTTC	CASSELASDRPWDGYTF
TRBD1	-	TRBJ1-1	TRBV7-2	TGTGCCAGCAGCTTAGTGGCAGGGGGGGGAGGTCGGGAAGCTTTCTTT	CASSLVAGGGGREAFF
-	few	TRBJ1-5	TRBV28	TGTGCCAGTGAAGGGGTAAATCAGCCCCAGCATTTT	CASEGVNQPQHF
TRBD2	few	TRBJ2-7	TRBV28	TGTGCCAGCATTAGCGGGGGCCAGGGAGAGCAGTACTTC	CASISGGQGEQYF
TRBD1	-	TRBJ2-7	TRBV6-5	TGTGCCAGCAGCCACACCGAGGGGGCGCGGCACGAGCAGTACTTC	CASSHTEGARHEQYF
TRBD2	-	TRBJ2-1	TRBV9	TGTGCCAGCAGCGTAGTCACTAGCGGGAGTGGCGAGCAGTTCTTC	CASSVVTSGSGEQFF
-	-	TRBJ1-2	TRBV6-5	TGTGCCAGCTACTACTTTGATTATGGCTACACCTTC	CASYYFDYGYTF
TRBD1	-	TRBJ1-1	TRBV9	TGTGCCAGCAGCGTCAGGGACAGAATGAACACTGAAGCTTTCTTT	CASSVRDRMNTEAFF
-	-	TRBJ1-4	TRBV6-5	TGTGCCACCTCAGATGGGGTGACTCAAGAAAAACTGTTTTTT	CATSDGVTQEKLFF
TRBD2	-	TRBJ2-3	TRBV3-1/TRBV3-2	TGTGCCAGCAGCCAAGGAGTTCTCGGGACTAGCGGGGCTAGCACAGATACGCAGTATTTT	CASSQGVLGTSGASTDTQYF
-	-	TRBJ2-3	TRBV21-1	TGTGCCAGCAAAGGGACTAGCGGGAGGGGGGATACGCAGTATTTT	CASKGTSGRGDTQYF
-	-	TRBJ2-2	TRBV5-5	TGTGCCAGCAGCTTGGGACTGAACACCGGGGAGCTGTTTTTT	CASSLGLNTGELFF
TRBD1	once	TRBJ1-2	TRBV7-2	TGTGCCAGCAGCTTTGACAGGGGAAGGAGCTATGGCTACACCTTC	CASSFDRGRSYGYTF
-	once	TRBJ2-7	TRBV7-2	TGTGCCAGCAGCTTAGGTACAGGGAGTGACTCCTACGAGCAGTACTTC	CASSLGTGSDSYEQYF
-	-	TRBJ2-1	TRBV4-3	TGCGCCAGCAGCGAAACAGGCTACAATGAGCAGTTCTTC	CASSETGYNEQFF
-	-	TRBJ1-6	TRBV23-1	TGCGCCAGCAGCCCCCCGCGGGGACTCTGGGTTTCACCCCTCCACTTT	CASSPPRGLWVSPLHF
TRBD2	-	TRBJ2-2	TRBV29-1	TGCAGCGTCGCGGGACTAGCGGGAGGACCCGGGGAGCTGTTTTTT	CSVAGLAGGPGELFF
-	-	TRBJ2-2	TRBV30	TGTGCCTGGAGTGTAACCAGGGGTTTGGTACGGGAGCTGTTTTTT	CAWSVTRGLVRELFF
TRBD1	-	TRBJ2-7	TRBV28	TGTGCCAGCAGCGGGACAGGGGGCTACGAGCAGTACTTC	CASSGTGGYEQYF
-	-	TRBJ2-3	TRBV9	TGTGCCAGCAGCGTAGGGCATCAGGGGGGTTTGGATGCGCAGTATTTT	CASSVGHQGGLDAQYF
TRBD1	-	TRBJ1-2	TRBV27	TGTGCCAGCAGTTACCGACAGGGAATGGGTGGCTACACCTTC	CASSYRQGMGGYTF
TRBD1	-	TRBJ2-3	TRBV5-1	TGCGCCAGCAGCCTGGGAATAGGACAGGGAACAGATACGCAGTATTTT	CASSLGIGQGTDTQYF
-	-	TRBJ1-3	TRBV7-2	TGTGCCAGCAGCTTATCTGGAAACACCATATATTTT	CASSLSGNTIYF
TRBD2	-	TRBJ2-3	TRBV6-2/TRBV6-3	TGTGCCAGCAGCTCGGGACTAGCGGGGGGCACAGATACGCAGTATTTT	CASSSGLAGGTDTQYF
TRBD1	-	TRBJ2-1	TRBV9	TGTGCCAGCAGCGTAGCAGGGGACAGGGGTAATGAGCAGTTCTTC	CASSVAGDRGNEQFF
-	-	TRBJ2-5	TRBV28	TGTGCCAGCGGTGGCGGGGAGACCCAGTACTTC	CASGGGETQYF
-	-	TRBJ2-2	TRBV11-3	TGTGCCAGCAGCTTAGCGTTCACCGGGGAGCTGTTTTTT	CASSLAFTGELFF
-	-	TRBJ1-5	TRBV6-5	TGTGCCAGCAGTTACTCCTTGTCGGGCAATCAGCCCCAGCATTTT	CASSYSLSGNQPQHF
-	-	TRBJ2-5	TRBV6-6	TGTGCCAGCAGTTTGGTGGGGGCCCTTCAGGAGACCCAGTACTTC	CASSLVGALQETQYF
TRBD2	-	TRBJ2-6	TRBV2	TGTGCCAGCAGTGGACTAGCGGGGGAGAATGGGGCCAACGTCCTGACTTTC	CASSGLAGENGANVLTF
TRBD1	-	TRBJ2-2	TRBV11-2	TGTGCCAGCAGCTCGTCGGGACAGGGGTCCCTTGACGACACCGGGGAGCTGTTTTTT	CASSSSGQGSLDDTGELFF
-	-	TRBJ1-3	TRBV18	TGTGCCAGCTCACCACCCCGAGGCTCTGGAAACACCATATATTTT	CASSPPRGSGNTIYF
TRBD2	-	TRBJ2-5	TRBV5-4	TGTGCCAGCAGCCACGGAGGACTAGCGGGAGGCTGGGAGACCCAGTACTTC	CASSHGGLAGGWETQYF
-	-	TRBJ2-2	TRBV7-2	TGTGCCAGCAGCTCCCAAGGCGCGAACACCGGGGAGCTGTTTTTT	CASSSQGANTGELFF
TRBD2	-	TRBJ2-1	TRBV6-2/TRBV6-3	TGTGCCAGCAGTTCCCCCTCTAGCGGGGGGGTTCATGAGCAGTTCTTC	CASSSPSSGGVHEQFF
-	-	TRBJ1-5	TRBV2	TGTGCCAGCCGAGGGGGGAGAGATCAGCCCCAGCATTTT	CASRGGRDQPQHF
-	-	TRBJ2-7	TRBV5-1	TGCGCCAGCAGCTCCCCGGGAACCTACGAGCAGTACTTC	CASSSPGTYEQYF
TRBD1	-	TRBJ2-1	TRBV24-1	TGTGCCACCTCAGGGGGCGCCTACAATGAGCAGTTCTTC	CATSGGAYNEQFF
-	-	TRBJ1-6	TRBV4-3	TGCGCCAGCAGCCAAGACCCCGGGGGGGGTTCTAATTCACCCCTCCACTTT	CASSQDPGGGSNSPLHF
TRBD1	-	TRBJ1-6	TRBV27	TGTGCCAGCAGGGGCCTAGAGGGACAGGGGAAACATTCACCCCTCCACTTT	CASRGLEGQGKHSPLHF
TRBD2	-	TRBJ2-2	TRBV30	TGTGCCTGGAACTGGGGGGGATCCGGGGAGCTGTTTTTT	CAWNWGGSGELFF
-	-	TRBJ2-3	TRBV5-1	TGCGCCAGCAGCTTGGACGGGATGCGCACAGATACGCAGTATTTT	CASSLDGMRTDTQYF
TRBD1	-	TRBJ2-7	TRBV2	TGTGCCAGCAGTCCCTTTGACAGGGGGCGCGAGCAGTACTTC	CASSPFDRGREQYF
TRBD1	-	TRBJ2-5	TRBV7-2	TGTGCCAGCAGCTTCGGGGGGACAGGGGCGGGAGAGACCCAGTACTTC	CASSFGGTGAGETQYF
-	-	TRBJ1-2	TRBV28	TGTGCCAGCAGCCCCGGGGGAAACTATGGCTACACCTTC	CASSPGGNYGYTF
TRBD1	-	TRBJ2-5	TRBV11-2	TGTGCCAGCAGCTCAGAAGGGGGCACGGAGACCCAGTACTTC	CASSSEGGTETQYF
-	-	TRBJ2-7	TRBV14	TGTGCCAGCAGCCAAGCACAGACTCAGTACTTC	CASSQAQTQYF
-	-	TRBJ2-1	TRBV18	TGTGCCAGCTCACCACTGAGGACGGATTACAATGAGCAGTTCTTC	CASSPLRTDYNEQFF